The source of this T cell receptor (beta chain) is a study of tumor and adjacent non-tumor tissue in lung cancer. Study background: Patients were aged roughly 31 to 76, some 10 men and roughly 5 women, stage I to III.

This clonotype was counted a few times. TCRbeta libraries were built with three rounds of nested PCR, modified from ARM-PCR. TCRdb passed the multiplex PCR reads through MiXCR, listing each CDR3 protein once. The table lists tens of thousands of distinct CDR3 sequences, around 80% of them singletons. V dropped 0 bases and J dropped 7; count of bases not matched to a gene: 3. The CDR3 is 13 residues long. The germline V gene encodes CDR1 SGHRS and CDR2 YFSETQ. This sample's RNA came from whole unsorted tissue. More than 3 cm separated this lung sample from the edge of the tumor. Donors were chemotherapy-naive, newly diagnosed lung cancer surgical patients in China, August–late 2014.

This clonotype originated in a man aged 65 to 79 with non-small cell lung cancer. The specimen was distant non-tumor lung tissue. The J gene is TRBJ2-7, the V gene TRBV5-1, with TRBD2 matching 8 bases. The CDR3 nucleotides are TGCGCCAGCAGCTTGGAGGGACTAGTGGAGCAGTACTTC. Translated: CASSLEGLVEQYF. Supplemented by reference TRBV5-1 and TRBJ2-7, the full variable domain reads KAGVTQTPRYLIKTRGQQVTLSCSPISGHRSVSWYQQTPGQGLQFLFEYFSETQRNKGNFPGRFSGRQFSNSRSEMNVSTLELGDSALYLCASSLEGLVEQYFGPGTRLTVT.